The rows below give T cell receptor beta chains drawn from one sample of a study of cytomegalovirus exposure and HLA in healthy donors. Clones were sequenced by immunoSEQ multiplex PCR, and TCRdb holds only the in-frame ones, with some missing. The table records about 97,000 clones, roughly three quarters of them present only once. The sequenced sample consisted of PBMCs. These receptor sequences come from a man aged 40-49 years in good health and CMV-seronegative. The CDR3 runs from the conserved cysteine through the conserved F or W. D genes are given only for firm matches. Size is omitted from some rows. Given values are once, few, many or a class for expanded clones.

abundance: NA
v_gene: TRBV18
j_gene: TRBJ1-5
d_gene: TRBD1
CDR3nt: TGTGCCAGCTCTCAGGGGGCACTAAATCAGCCCCAGCATTTT
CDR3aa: CASSQGALNQPQHF

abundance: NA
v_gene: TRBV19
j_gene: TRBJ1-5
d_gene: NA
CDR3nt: TGTGCCAGTACCCCTCATAAGGGACTCCATAGCAATCAGCCCCAGCATTTT
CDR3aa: CASTPHKGLHSNQPQHF

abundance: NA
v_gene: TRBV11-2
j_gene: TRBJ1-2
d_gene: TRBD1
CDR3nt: TGTGCCAGCAGCTTAGATCGCAGGGGGCGCGAGGGCTACACCTTC
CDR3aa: CASSLDRRGREGYTF

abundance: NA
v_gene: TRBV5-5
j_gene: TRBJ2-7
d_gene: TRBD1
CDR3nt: TGTGCCAGCAGCCAAGGCCCGGGACAGACCTACGAGCAGTACTTC
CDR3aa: CASSQGPGQTYEQYF

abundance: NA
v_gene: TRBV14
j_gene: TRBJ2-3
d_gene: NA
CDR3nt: TGTGCCAGCAGCCGTGGGGGCCCAGATACGCAGTATTTT
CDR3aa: CASSRGGPDTQYF

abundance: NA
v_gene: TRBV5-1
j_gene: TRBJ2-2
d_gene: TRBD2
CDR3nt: TGCGCCAGCAGCTTGAGCGGGATCGGGGAGCTGTTTTTT
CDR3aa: CASSLSGIGELFF

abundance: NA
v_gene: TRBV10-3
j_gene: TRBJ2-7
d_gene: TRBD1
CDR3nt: TGTGCCATCACCGGGACAGGGGGACACGAGCAGTACTTC
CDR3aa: CAITGTGGHEQYF

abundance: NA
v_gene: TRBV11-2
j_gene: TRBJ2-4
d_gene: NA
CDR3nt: TGTGCCAGCAGCCGGGACTCCGTCCTTACCAAAAACATTCAGTACTTC
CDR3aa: CASSRDSVLTKNIQYF

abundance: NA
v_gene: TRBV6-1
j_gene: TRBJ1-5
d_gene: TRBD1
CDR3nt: TGTGCCAGCAGTGAATCGACGGGACAGCAGTACCCCCAGCATTTT
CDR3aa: CASSESTGQQYPQHF

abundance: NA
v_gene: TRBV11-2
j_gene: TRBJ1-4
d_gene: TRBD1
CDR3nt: TGTGCCAGCAGCTTAGGGGTCGGCCGGGACAGGTCAACTAATGAAAAACTGTTTTTT
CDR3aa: CASSLGVGRDRSTNEKLFF

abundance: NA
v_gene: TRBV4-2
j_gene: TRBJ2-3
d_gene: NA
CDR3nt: TGTGCCAGCAGCAACAGGGAAAGCACAGATACGCAGTATTTT
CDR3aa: CASSNRESTDTQYF

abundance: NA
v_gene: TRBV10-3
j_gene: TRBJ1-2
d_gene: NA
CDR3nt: TGTGCCACCTGGGGCCAGAAAGGCTACACCTTC
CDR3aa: CATWGQKGYTF

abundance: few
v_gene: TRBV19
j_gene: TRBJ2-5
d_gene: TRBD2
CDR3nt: TGTGCCAGTAGCCACCGGGGGGGCCAAGAGACCCAGTACTTC
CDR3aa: CASSHRGGQETQYF

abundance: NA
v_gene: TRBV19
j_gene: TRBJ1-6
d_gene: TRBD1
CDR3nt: TGTGCCAGCCGACAGGGAAGCTCCTATAATTCACCCCTCCACTTT
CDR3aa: CASRQGSSYNSPLHF

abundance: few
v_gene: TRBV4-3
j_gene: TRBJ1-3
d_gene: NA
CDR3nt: TGCGCCAGCAGCCAAGCCGCCCAGGGTCCCGGAAACACCATATATTTT
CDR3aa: CASSQAAQGPGNTIYF

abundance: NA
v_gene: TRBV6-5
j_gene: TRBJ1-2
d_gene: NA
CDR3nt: TGTGCCAGCAGGAACCCGACAGCCTATGGCTACACCTTC
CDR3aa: CASRNPTAYGYTF

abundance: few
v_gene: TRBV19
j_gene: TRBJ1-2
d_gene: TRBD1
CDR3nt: TGTGCCAGTAGAACCCCGGGACAGGGGAACTATGGCTACACCTTC
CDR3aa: CASRTPGQGNYGYTF

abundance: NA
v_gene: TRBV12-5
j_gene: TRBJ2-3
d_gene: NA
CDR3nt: TGTGCTAGTGGCCGAGACTCGCGGGCAGATACGCAGTATTTT
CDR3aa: CASGRDSRADTQYF

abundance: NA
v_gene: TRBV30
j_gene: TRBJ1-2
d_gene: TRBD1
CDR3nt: TGTGCCTGGAGTACCGGACAGGGCTTTAACTATGGCTACACCTTC
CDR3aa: CAWSTGQGFNYGYTF

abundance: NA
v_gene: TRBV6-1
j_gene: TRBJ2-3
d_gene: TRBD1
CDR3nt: TGTGCCAGCAGCCTGGCCGGGACAGAGCAGTATTTT
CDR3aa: CASSLAGTEQYF